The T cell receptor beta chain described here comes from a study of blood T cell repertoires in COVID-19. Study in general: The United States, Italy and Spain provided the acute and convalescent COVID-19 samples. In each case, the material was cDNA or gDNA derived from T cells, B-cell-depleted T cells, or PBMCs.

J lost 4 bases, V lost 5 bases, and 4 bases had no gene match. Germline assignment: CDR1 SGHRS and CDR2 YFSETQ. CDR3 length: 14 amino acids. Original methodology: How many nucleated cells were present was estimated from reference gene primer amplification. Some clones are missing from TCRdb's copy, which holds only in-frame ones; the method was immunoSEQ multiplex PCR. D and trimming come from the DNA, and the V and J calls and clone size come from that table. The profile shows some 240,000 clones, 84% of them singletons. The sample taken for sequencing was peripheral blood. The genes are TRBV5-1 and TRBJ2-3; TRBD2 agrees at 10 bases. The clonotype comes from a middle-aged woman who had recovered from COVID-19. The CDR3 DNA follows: TGCGCCAGCAGGCCTAGCGGGGGCCCAGATACGCAGTATTTT. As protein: CASRPSGGPDTQYF.